A selection of T cell receptor beta chains follows, all from one sample in a study of shared clonotypes between healthy human individuals. TCRdb's table, derived via immunoSEQ multiplex PCR, lists solely in-frame clones and lacks some. In the table there are hundreds of thousands of clones, 85% to 95% of which are singletons. Sequences were obtained from naive CD8+ T cells sorted from blood. The receptors shown here come from a woman aged 25 to 39 in good health. CDR3s include the opening cysteine and the closing phenylalanine or tryptophan. The D gene is left open where the match is weak.

V	D	J	CDR3
TRBV10-2	.	TRBJ2-3	CASSSGTDTQYF
TRBV11-2	.	TRBJ2-7	CASTPGPAYEQYF
TRBV7-9	.	TRBJ2-1	CASSAGGNEQFF
TRBV19	.	TRBJ1-1	CASSPGSGNTEAFF
TRBV7-2	.	TRBJ1-3	CASSLNWPSEISGNTIYF
TRBV15	TRBD2	TRBJ2-3	CATSRATSGRDGDTQYF
TRBV28	.	TRBJ2-7	CASTTAYEQYF
TRBV19	.	.	CASSAGQLYEQYF
TRBV19	.	TRBJ2-3	CASSIVPALFTTDTQYF
TRBV2	.	TRBJ1-4	CASRITRTEKLFF
TRBV13	TRBD1	TRBJ2-1	CATSGQGSSYNEQFF
TRBV6-1	TRBD2	TRBJ2-3	CASSDTFMSGRNGDTQYF
TRBV28	TRBD2	TRBJ2-7	CASSFGGWLAGGKSYEQYF
TRBV4-2	TRBD1	TRBJ1-2	CASSQETGVFGYTF
TRBV7-8	.	TRBJ1-2	CASSLYDRPRTAYGYTF